Sequencing of this T cell receptor beta chain was carried out in a study of T cell clonality in common variable immunodeficiency (dated by TCRdb to about 2015). General findings and caveats noted by the study authors: Compared with healthy controls, CVID subjects showed increased TCRbeta clonality (t-test p = 0.018), a feature most characteristic of about a third of subjects. It was noted by the authors that sequencing of the repertoires of T cell subpopulations would be needed to clarify the cause of the increased clonality in CVID. CVID TCRbeta sequences were reported to have fewer deletions and N-nucleotide insertions and to lack highly modified clones with 13 or more V deletions. Correlations of repertoire features with clinical complications were constrained by heterogeneity among patients within the CVID cohort. Healthy controls shared more TCRbeta clones with each other than CVID subjects shared among themselves (p < 0.0001). Even though DNA input was equal, the average per sample came to 65,000 to 85,000 unique sequences for controls compared with around 33,000 for CVID samples.

The CDR3 has 15 amino acids, counting the end cysteine and phenylalanine. The 36 bases shown cover part of the CDR3, and their frame starts at base 1. V loses 1 base of germline sequence and J loses 2 bases, and the interval between the two ends is 10 bases. The germline V gene specifies MNHNS as CDR1 and SASEGT as CDR2. Most of the CVID patients and most of the healthy controls were of Caucasian heritage. Heparinized peripheral whole blood samples of about 5 to 9 ml were collected from each donor. Genomic DNA from adults with common variable immune deficiency (CVID) and from healthy adult controls was used to sequence TCRbeta CDR3 repertoires. There were some 22 healthy adult volunteers in the control group (roughly twelve female and 10 or so male), ranging in age from 23 to 66 years, with a mean age of around 36. Diluted blood was subjected to density centrifugation over Hypaque 1077 or Ficoll-Paque for isolation of peripheral blood mononuclear cells. Genomic DNA was obtained from unsorted mononuclear cells using either Qiagen column purification or a centrifugation-based method.

Ten or more counts support this clone. It has no known antigen specificity. The read falls 3 residues short of the CDR3 end, and the missing part is taken from the germline J gene. For sequencing input, CVID and control samples contributed equivalent amounts of genomic DNA. For every sample, a 60 bp segment covering the rearranged TCRbeta CDR3 region was amplified and then sequenced. The immunoSEQ assay, a bias-corrected multiplex PCR combined with high-throughput sequencing, was used for TCRbeta amplification. The original methods were these. Every unique nucleotide sequence counted as a clone and was annotated with V, D and J genes, copy number and frequency. Sequences were labeled productive if in frame, and non-productive if out of frame or containing stop codons. Clonality was calculated from Shannon's entropy as previously described. The predicted amino acid sequences of productive clones were used to derive the mean CDR3 Kyte-Doolittle hydropathy. The R hclust function was used to hierarchically cluster scaled V gene usage with Manhattan distance and complete linkage. Sharing of clones by CDR3 amino acid sequence was evaluated through resampling of 12 repertoires per group over 100 rounds. Repertoires were searched for approximately 77 published EBV-specific and 200 to 300 published CMV-specific TCRbeta sequences. Analysis left out a couple of CVID samples that produced under 10,000 sequences, so a few dozen CVID repertoires remained. This is the immuneACCESS table as TCRdb keeps it, with only in-frame sequences that have V and J called. A part of the clones is gone; compared with another copy, unresolved V genes explain less than half, and the rest is unexplained. V and J calls plus clone size are reproduced from that table; the DNA served to infer D and trimming. The table puts around 45,000 clones in this sample, none counted just once. Together, the top ten hold 2.5% to 3% of the sample.

Sequencing input: peripheral blood mononuclear cells. The sequence is built from TRBV6-1 and TRBJ2-3; D gene: possibly TRBD2, on 5 matching bases. This TCR came from a person aged 18 to 69 in good health. CDR3 DNA, as far as it was read: TGTGCCAGCAGTGAAGGTCTAGCAAACACAGATACG. Protein translation: CASSEGLANTDT. The entire CDR3 sequence reads CASSEGLANTDTQYF.